Below are 6 T cell receptor beta chains sequenced from a single sample in a study of T cell changes during pregnancy in multiple sclerosis. Sequencing was performed with immunoSEQ multiplex PCR; in TCRdb, only in-frame clones are kept and a portion is missing. Here the sample spans approximately 21,000 clones, around four fifths being singletons. Sequencing used CD8+ T cells from peripheral blood mononuclear cells, obtained in the first trimester of pregnancy. The receptor source for this set is a female donor in good health, enrolled as a control in a pregnancy study.

The chain carries TRBV4-3 and TRBJ2-1; TRBD2 matches 9 bases. The CDR3 loop spans 16 amino acids. CDR1 and CDR2 (germline): LGHNA, YSLEER. V shed 0 bases, J shed 7 bases, and the junction held 7 bases outside the gene matches. In DNA, the CDR3 is TGCGCCAGCAGCCAAGATTTCGGGACTAGCAGTAATGAGCAGTTCTTC. Residues: CASSQDFGTSSNEQFF.

This chain connects TRBV7-2 to TRBJ2-5, with 13 bases that match TRBD2. CDR1 and CDR2 from the germline V gene are SGHTA and FQGNSA. V lost 5 bases to trimming and J lost 1 base; unmatched junction nucleotides: 4. CDR3 length: 16 residues. The DNA of the CDR3 is TGTGCCAGCAGCCTGGGGACTAGCGGGGTCCAAGAGACCCAGTACTTC. Its protein product is CASSLGTSGVQETQYF.

The chain couples TRBV9 to TRBJ1-6, with D perhaps matching TRBD1 (5 bases). The germline V gene has CDR1 SGDLS and CDR2 YYNGEE. The CDR3 length is 17 residues. The germline V and J ends were trimmed by 7 bases and 0 bases, with 17 bases remaining between them. CDR3 DNA: TGTGCCAGCGGTCAAAACCGACAGAGCTCCTATAATTCACCCCTCCACTTT. This gives the protein CASGQNRQSSYNSPLHF.

The chain combines TRBV6-5 with TRBJ2-2, with D perhaps TRBD2 (5 bases). Trimming removed 5 bases from V and 7 bases from J, with 14 bases in between. The CDR3 has 14 amino acids. Germline V CDR1 and CDR2: MNHEY, SVGAGI. CDR3 sequence (DNA): TGTGCCAGCAGTCCCCGGGAAGGTGACGGGGAGCTGTTTTTT. It translates to CASSPREGDGELFF.

The J gene is TRBJ1-5, the V gene TRBV7-9; D remains ambiguous. The CDR3 has 11 amino acids. CDR1 and CDR2 from the germline V gene are SEHNR and FQNEAQ (reference sequence). The ends were cut back, 3 bases at V and 11 bases at J, with 8 bases in the middle. This chain's CDR3 is CASSFEGAQHF. CDR3 coding DNA: TGTGCCAGCAGCTTTGAGGGAGCCCAGCATTTT.

The chain joins TRBV6-6 to TRBJ2-1; D remains unclear. The V end lost 5 bases, the J end lost 2 bases, and 10 bases lay between the germline ends. The germline V gene encodes CDR1 MNHNY and CDR2 SVGAGI (reference sequence). The CDR3 covers 14 residues. Here the CDR3 reads CASSQEATYNEQFF. DNA of the CDR3: TGTGCCAGCAGTCAGGAAGCTACCTACAATGAGCAGTTCTTC.